The text below deals with one T cell receptor beta chain. Its matching antigen is unknown. The data were taken from a study of T cell repertoires in cytomegalovirus infection. About the study: Selection of CMV epitopes for the study included recently identified HLA-C-restricted and well-studied HLA-B-restricted ones. Carrying CMV and the relevant HLA type showed in public TCR beta signatures. Study findings and constraints: Dominant in the ex vivo response were TCR beta clonotypes restricted by HLA-C and specific for CMV.

V lost 4 bases to trimming and J lost 1 base, with 10 bases between them. Germline values: CDR1 MNHEY, CDR2 SVGEGT. The CDR3 is made up of 14 amino acids. TCRdb re-analysed the reads in MiXCR, keeping a single row per CDR3 protein. This table has roughly 990,000 distinct CDR3 sequences, roughly 31% appearing once. This material consisted of cultured CD8+ T cells from PBMCs, taken from culture after CMV antigen stimulation. This chain connects TRBV6-2 or TRBV6-3 to TRBJ2-5, with D possibly being TRBD1 or TRBD2 (5 bases each). The sequence was collected from a human donor in good health (CMV status not recorded). Some clones in this sample may be carry-over from other donors' samples. Here the CDR3 DNA reads TGTGCCAGCAGTTCGATGGGACCCCAAGAGACCCAGTACTTC. This codes for CASSSMGPQETQYF.